This T cell receptor beta chain comes out of a study of T cell changes during pregnancy in multiple sclerosis. The V end lost 2 bases, the J end lost 0 bases, and 17 bases lay between the germline ends. CDR3 length: 17 residues. The germline V gene has CDR1 SGHDT and CDR2 YYEEEE. This table comes from immunoSEQ multiplex PCR, and its TCRdb copy is limited to in-frame clones, with some not included. In the table there are 35,000 to 45,000 clones, roughly nine tenths of which are singletons. The rearrangement uses TRBV5-6 and TRBJ1-1; perhaps TRBD1 as D (6 bases). The sequence came from a female donor with multiple sclerosis, enrolled in a pregnancy study. This specimen was CD4+ T cells from peripheral blood mononuclear cells, taken before pregnancy. The CDR3 is CASSLIDRRLMNTEAFF. The CDR3 DNA is TGTGCCAGCAGCTTAATCGACAGGCGGCTGATGAACACTGAAGCTTTCTTT.